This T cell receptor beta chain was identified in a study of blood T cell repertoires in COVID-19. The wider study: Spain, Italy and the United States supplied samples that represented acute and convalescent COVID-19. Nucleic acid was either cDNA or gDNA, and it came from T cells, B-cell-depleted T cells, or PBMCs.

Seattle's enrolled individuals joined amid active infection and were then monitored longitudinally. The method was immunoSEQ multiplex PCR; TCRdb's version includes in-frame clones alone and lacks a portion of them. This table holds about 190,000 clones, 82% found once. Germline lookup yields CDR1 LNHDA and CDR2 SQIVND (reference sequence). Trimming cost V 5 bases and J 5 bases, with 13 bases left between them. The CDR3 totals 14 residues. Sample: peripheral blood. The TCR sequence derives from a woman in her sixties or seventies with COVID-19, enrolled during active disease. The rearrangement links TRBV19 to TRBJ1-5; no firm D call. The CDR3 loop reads CASSPASRDQPQHF. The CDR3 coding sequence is TGTGCCAGTAGTCCGGCGTCGAGGGATCAGCCCCAGCATTTT.